These 16 T cell receptor beta chains share one sample of origin, sequenced in a study of neoadjuvant nivolumab and ipilimumab in lung cancer. The repertoire was sequenced with immunoSEQ multiplex PCR; TCRdb's copy has only in-frame clones and lacks some. The table has approximately 29,000 clones, 90% seen once; the top ten hold around 4.8%. The sample consisted of peripheral blood, taken after neoadjuvant nivolumab, alone or with ipilimumab, at or shortly before surgery. The source is an adult with non-small cell lung cancer.

The chain combines TRBV6-5 with TRBJ2-7; either TRBD1 or TRBD2 may fit D (5 bases each). Trimming stripped 2 bases from V and 2 bases from J, with 13 bases between. In germline, CDR1 is MNHEY, CDR2 SVGAGI. The CDR3 extends over 15 amino acids. The CDR3 sequence is CASSYGHHGAYEQYF. The CDR3 DNA is TGTGCCAGCAGTTACGGACATCACGGGGCCTACGAGCAGTACTTC.

The J gene is TRBJ1-2, the V gene TRBV5-1; the match to TRBD1 covers 10 bases. V trimming: 4 bases; J trimming: 3 bases; junction bases outside the gene matches: 9. The CDR3 runs to 16 residues. Germline CDR1 is SGHRS and CDR2 is YFSETQ. The CDR3 loop is CASSDPRQGAYYGYTF. The CDR3 DNA reads as TGCGCCAGCAGCGATCCCCGACAGGGGGCTTACTATGGCTACACCTTC.

The V call is TRBV19, the J call TRBJ2-1; D possibly corresponds to TRBD2 (5 bases). V lost 4 bases and J 0 bases, leaving 13 bases between the germline ends. The CDR3 sequence is 16 residues long. CDR1 LNHDA and CDR2 SQIVND come from the germline V gene (reference sequence). The CDR3 is CASSSTRLSSYNEQFF. CDR3 nucleotides: TGTGCCAGTAGTAGCACGAGACTAAGCTCCTACAATGAGCAGTTCTTC. The variable domain in full, completed from reference TRBV19 and TRBJ2-1, reads DGGITQSPKYLFRKEGQNVTLSCEQNLNHDAMYWYRQDPGQGLRLIYYSQIVNDFQKGDIAEGYSVSREKKESFPLTVTSAQKNPTAFYLCASSSTRLSSYNEQFFGPGTRLTVL.

V usage is TRBV10-3 and J usage is TRBJ2-4; D not certain. V lost 3 bases and J 0 bases, leaving 6 bases between the germline ends. The CDR3 is 14 amino acids. Per germline, CDR1 ENHRY and CDR2 SYGVKD. The CDR3: CAISDRLAKNIQYF. Written as DNA, the CDR3 is TGTGCCATCAGTGACAGGCTAGCCAAAAACATTCAGTACTTC.

The CDR3 here is CASSIDRGDRNYNSPLHF. Here the CDR3 DNA reads TGTGCCAGTAGTATAGATCGGGGAGACAGAAACTATAATTCACCCCTCCACTTT. The rearrangement uses TRBV19 and TRBJ1-6; TRBD1 is a possible D gene (5 bases). Germline-derived CDR1 and CDR2 are LNHDA and SQIVND (reference sequence). V lost 0 bases and J 3 bases, leaving 15 bases between the germline ends. The CDR3 loop spans 18 amino acids.

The chain carries TRBV5-6 and TRBJ2-5; 9 bases map to TRBD2. V shed 3 bases and J 5 bases; nucleotides not matched to a gene: 8. The CDR3 contains 15 residues. Germline assignment: CDR1 SGHDT and CDR2 YYEEEE. The CDR3 DNA reads as TGTGCCAGCAGCTATCCAGCGGGGGGCGCTGAGACCCAGTACTTC. It yields the protein CASSYPAGGAETQYF.

CDR3 DNA sequence: TGTGCCAGCAGCGGGACAGGGGCCGCAGATACGCAGTATTTT. Protein sequence: CASSGTGAADTQYF. This rearrangement joins TRBV5-4 to TRBJ2-3, with 10 bases identical to TRBD1. The CDR3 runs to 14 residues. The V gene's germline CDR1 is SGHNT and CDR2 YYREEE (reference sequence). J was trimmed by 4 bases and V by 4 bases; bases with no gene match: 3.

This clone was seen a single time. The rearrangement joins TRBV5-3 to TRBJ1-5, with D possibly TRBD1 on 6 matching bases. TRBV5-3 is an ORF; its function is uncertain. This CDR3 has 15 residues. V was shortened by 4 bases and J by 1 base, with 12 bases between the two germline ends. The CDR3 sequence is CARSRTGNSNQPQHF. CDR3 DNA sequence: TGTGCCAGAAGCCGCACAGGGAACAGCAATCAGCCCCAGCATTTT.

The gene calls are TRBV18 and TRBJ1-3, with a possible D match to TRBD1 (5 bases). Germline V CDR1 and CDR2: KGHSH, LQKENI. The CDR3 sequence is 13 residues long. Trimming cost V 4 bases and J 7 bases, with 11 bases left between them. The CDR3 region has the DNA TGTGCCAGCTCACAATTGACAGCTAACACCATATATTTT. Protein product: CASSQLTANTIYF.

The rearrangement links TRBV4-1 to TRBJ2-3; 7 bases fit TRBD2. This CDR3 comprises 16 residues. The V gene's germline CDR1 is MGHRA and CDR2 YSYEKL. V lost 4 bases and J lost 2; bases outside the gene matches: 9. The CDR3 sequence: CASSREQRGTTDTQYF. The CDR3 DNA reads TGCGCCAGCAGCCGCGAGCAGCGGGGAACCACAGATACGCAGTATTTT.

The rearrangement joins TRBV20-1 to TRBJ1-5; unclear D gene. CDR1 and CDR2 from the germline V gene are DFQATT and SNEGSKA (reference sequence). Trimming removed 5 bases at V and 7 bases at J, with 9 bases between. CDR3 length: 11 residues. The CDR3: CSASSGQPQHF. The CDR3 nucleotides are TGCAGTGCTTCCTCTGGGCAGCCCCAGCATTTT.

This chain uses TRBV5-1 with TRBJ2-3; D possibly matches TRBD1 or TRBD2 (6 bases each). Germline V lookup: CDR1 SGHRS, CDR2 YFSETQ. V was cut by 2 bases and J by 6 bases, with 16 bases left in between. This CDR3 is built from 15 residues. CDR3 amino acids: CASSFGGREVDTQYF. Written as DNA, the CDR3 is TGCGCCAGCAGCTTTGGGGGCAGGGAGGTTGATACGCAGTATTTT.

V is TRBV10-3 and J is TRBJ2-7, with TRBD1 matching 7 bases. The CDR3 covers 13 residues. Trimming took 10 bases from V and 2 from J; bases not matched to a gene: 8. Germline CDR1 ENHRY, CDR2 SYGVKD. CDR3 residues: CATGQVEPYEQYF. CDR3 DNA sequence: TGTGCCACAGGACAGGTGGAACCCTACGAGCAGTACTTC.

The chain has TRBV6-6 and TRBJ2-5; perhaps TRBD2 as D (5 bases). This CDR3 contains 15 residues. Germline lookup yields CDR1 MNHNY and CDR2 SVGAGI (reference sequence). V shed 2 bases and J shed 2 bases, with 12 bases lying between them. The CDR3 DNA reads as TGTGCCAGCAGTTACAATTCCGGGAAACAAGAGACCCAGTACTTC. Translating gives CASSYNSGKQETQYF.

The chain couples TRBV4-3 to TRBJ2-2; D perhaps matches TRBD2 (6 bases). The V gene's germline CDR1 is LGHNA and CDR2 YSLEER. The V and J ends lost 1 base and 1 base respectively, with 10 bases between them. The CDR3 has 16 amino acids. The CDR3 here is CASSQGAGLNTGELFF. The CDR3 coding sequence is TGCGCCAGCAGCCAAGGGGCGGGATTGAACACCGGGGAGCTGTTTTTT.

V usage is TRBV5-1 and J usage is TRBJ2-7; no definite D call. The germline V gene has CDR1 SGHRS and CDR2 YFSETQ. There are 14 residues in the CDR3. Between the trimmed V and J ends, which lost 4 bases and 2 bases, there was a span of 13 bases. The DNA of the CDR3 is TGCGCCAGCAGCGTTACCCGCGACACCTACGAGCAGTACTTC. Translation gives CASSVTRDTYEQYF.